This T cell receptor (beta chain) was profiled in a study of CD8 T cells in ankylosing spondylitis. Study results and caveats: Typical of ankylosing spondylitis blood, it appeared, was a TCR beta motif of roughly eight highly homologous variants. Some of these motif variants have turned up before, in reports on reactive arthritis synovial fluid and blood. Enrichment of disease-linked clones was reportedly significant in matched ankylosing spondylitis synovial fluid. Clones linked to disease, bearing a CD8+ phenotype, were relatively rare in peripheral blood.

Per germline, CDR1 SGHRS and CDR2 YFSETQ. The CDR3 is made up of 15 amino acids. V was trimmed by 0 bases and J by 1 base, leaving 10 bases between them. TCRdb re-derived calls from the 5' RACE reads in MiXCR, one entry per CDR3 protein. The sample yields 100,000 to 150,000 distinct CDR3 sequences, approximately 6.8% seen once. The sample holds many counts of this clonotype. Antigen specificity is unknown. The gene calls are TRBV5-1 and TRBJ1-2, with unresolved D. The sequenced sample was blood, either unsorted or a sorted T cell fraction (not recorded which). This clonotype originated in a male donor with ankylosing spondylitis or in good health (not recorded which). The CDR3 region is CASSLEGGVNYGYTF. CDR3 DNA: TGCGCCAGCAGCTTGGAGGGCGGCGTTAACTATGGCTACACCTTC.